This record concerns one TCR beta chain sequence. This sample also contains other DNA sequences that code for the same CDR3. The CDR3 has 11 amino acids. Germline CDR1 reads SGHRS; CDR2 reads YFSETQ. The V end was cut by 3 bases, the J end by 5 bases, with 5 bases between. The data were obtained in a study of shared T cell receptors in the human thymus. The method was immunoSEQ multiplex PCR; TCRdb's version includes in-frame clones alone and lacks a portion of them. The sample has roughly 660,000 clones, approximately 88% seen once. This same sample was also taken into another study, of human thymus T cells. Per that study: Donors were healthy Finnish infants having corrective surgery for congenital heart defects. Within thymic and blood repertoires, V and J gene usage appeared to be biased.

Input material: thymocytes. The TCR sequence derives from a boy under two years old with a congenital heart defect. The chain links TRBV5-1 to TRBJ1-2; D is unresolved. Here the CDR3 DNA reads TGCGCCAGCAGCTCCGGTTATGGCTACACCTTC. Protein sequence: CASSSGYGYTF.